The rows below give T cell receptor beta chains drawn from one sample of a study of Ad26.COV2.S vaccination and SARS-CoV-2 variants. Generated by immunoSEQ multiplex PCR, the TCRdb table keeps only in-frame clones and is missing some. The sample records approximately 300,000 clones, 85% to 90% being singletons. This specimen was peripheral blood, taken in a trial of Ad26.COV2.S vaccine versus placebo. The receptor source for this set is a person between 18 and 60 years old who received the Ad26.COV2.S COVID-19 vaccine or a placebo. Each CDR3 is given with its conserved first and last residue. Each record gives: V gene, D gene, CDR3 length, CDR3 protein. A D gene is named only where the DNA matches it firmly.

TRBV6-5 TRBD2 14 CASDERGSTDTQYF
TRBV6-6 TRBD2 16 CASSPVSGGDTGELFF
TRBV7-8 . 14 CASSLAKGAYEQYF
TRBV18 . 17 CASSPPIPAGANEKLFF
TRBV30 . 11 CAWILADTQYF
TRBV30 . 13 CAWSGPAKNIQYF
TRBV27 . 14 CASRPLGQDYEQYF
TRBV15 . 15 CATSGQTGLPYEQYF
TRBV6-5 . 15 CASSRDGLYNSPLHF
TRBV9 . 15 CASSVEPTNTGELFF
TRBV15 TRBD1 16 CATRLNPGQGTYEQYF
TRBV18 . 12 CASSQGQGPQHF
TRBV5-4 . 14 CASSPRRENYGYTF
TRBV6-5 . 13 CASRPRANTEAFF
TRBV13 TRBD1 16 CASSLERTGQNTEAFF
TRBV7-9 TRBD2 18 CASSLPFRLAGAYNEQFF
TRBV27 . 15 CASSPAGGKSYEQYF
TRBV10-3 . 16 CAISEFGSGSGNTIYF
TRBV29-1 . 12 CSVETPNYGYTF
TRBV6-5 TRBD1 14 CASSYGQVGNEQYF
TRBV3-1/TRBV3-2 . 15 CASSQGTASNSPLHF
TRBV11-1 . 16 CASSGRSYEILSEQYF
TRBV6-2/TRBV6-3 TRBD1 16 CASSYSGQGPGNTIYF